The clone carrying this TCR beta chain was seen a few times. Its specificity is unknown. These data belong to a study of vaccination and CD4 T cells after COVID-19. Study details: Cells received overlapping spike peptides from SARS-CoV-2, HCoV-NL63, HCoV-OC43 and HCoV-229E as stimulation.

The junction had 10 bases not matched to a gene; V was cut back by 6 bases and J by 4 bases. From germline, CDR1 is KGHDR and CDR2 SFDVKD. The CDR3 has 16 residues. An Oncomine TCR Beta short-read assay was used to sequence the DNA from cultured CD4+ T cells. TCRdb analysed the PCR reads with MiXCR anew, one entry per CDR3 protein. Of just under 20,000 distinct CDR3 sequences in the sample, just over 60% were seen once. Sample treatment: roughly 10-day PBMC culture with coronavirus spike peptide pools or control peptides (ViraFEST assay). The clonotype originates from a human donor who had recovered from COVID-19. The chain employs TRBV24-1 and TRBJ2-3, with TRBD1 identical over 9 bases. Sequenced input: CD4+ T cells from blood, cultured in vitro. CDR3 residues: CATSSEGTGRADTQYF. The CDR3 DNA is TGTGCCACCAGTTCCGAAGGGACAGGGAGGGCAGATACGCAGTATTTT.